The next 10 T cell receptor beta chains were all read from a single sample in a study of blood T cell repertoires in COVID-19. Assay used: immunoSEQ multiplex PCR; TCRdb lists only in-frame clones, some missing. This sample yields about 200,000 clones, of which roughly 90% are seen a single time; under 7.5% belongs to the top ten. Specimen: peripheral blood. The receptors were sampled from a man aged 55 to 69 who had recovered from COVID-19.

Only one count was recorded for this clone. V and J are TRBV19 and TRBJ2-6; D remains unclear. CDR1 is LNHDA and CDR2 is SQIVND in the germline V gene (reference sequence). V lost 6 bases, J lost 0 bases, and 3 bases lay in between. The CDR3 has 13 amino acids. This CDR3 is CASRRSGANVLTF. CDR3 nucleotide sequence: TGTGCCAGTAGGCGCTCTGGGGCCAACGTCCTGACTTTC. Full variable domain (outside the CDR3, taken from reference TRBV19 and TRBJ2-6): DGGITQSPKYLFRKEGQNVTLSCEQNLNHDAMYWYRQDPGQGLRLIYYSQIVNDFQKGDIAEGYSVSREKKESFPLTVTSAQKNPTAFYLCASRRSGANVLTFGAGSRLTVL.

The rearrangement links TRBV25-1 to TRBJ2-1, with 9 bases identical to TRBD2. With V trimmed by 8 bases and J by 7 bases, 12 bases remained unmatched. This CDR3 contains 15 residues. Germline values: CDR1 MGHDK, CDR2 SYGVNS. CDR3: CASQRGGLARNEQFF. CDR3 sequence (DNA): TGTGCCAGCCAAAGGGGGGGACTAGCACGGAATGAGCAGTTCTTC.

The chain employs TRBV7-2 and TRBJ2-2, with D unresolved. V gave up 6 bases and J gave up 8 bases, with 7 bases separating them. CDR3 size: 11 residues. Germline V gene data show CDR1 as SGHTA and CDR2 as FQGNSA. CDR3 bases: TGTGCCAGCAGAACCACAGGGGAGCTGTTTTTT. It encodes CASRTTGELFF.

The gene calls are TRBV11-2 and TRBJ1-1; TRBD1 aligns across 7 bases. The J segment lost 4 bases and the V segment lost 4 bases, leaving 12 bases of the junction unmatched. CDR1 SGHAT and CDR2 FQNNGV come from the germline V gene. There are 16 residues in the CDR3. This chain's CDR3 is CASSSLPRQGGTEAFF. The CDR3 nucleotides are TGTGCCAGCAGCTCCCTCCCCAGGCAGGGGGGCACTGAAGCTTTCTTT.

The chain is built from TRBV5-1 and TRBJ2-1; 7 nucleotides agree with TRBD2. Germline V CDR1 and CDR2: SGHRS, YFSETQ. After removal of 0 bases from V and 8 bases from J, the junction contained 5 bases not matched to a gene. The length of the CDR3 is 14 residues. As DNA, the CDR3 is TGCGCCAGCAGCTTGGCAGCGGGGAAGTATGAGCAGTTCTTC. This sequence encodes CASSLAAGKYEQFF.

The rearrangement links TRBV6-5 to TRBJ2-7; 8 positions agree with TRBD2. Unmatched junction bases numbered 5, after V lost 4 bases and J lost 3 bases. This CDR3 is 14 amino acids long. CDR1 is MNHEY and CDR2 is SVGAGI in the germline V gene. This chain's CDR3 is CASSSGLVFYEQYF. The DNA of the CDR3 is TGTGCCAGCAGTTCGGGACTAGTATTCTACGAGCAGTACTTC.

The chain joins TRBV4-1 to TRBJ2-5, with 9 bases fitting TRBD2. V dropped 3 bases and J dropped 1; count of bases not matched to a gene: 3. The CDR3 runs to 15 residues. Germline loops: CDR1 MGHRA, CDR2 YSYEKL. This CDR3 is CASSHSAGGQETQYF. In nucleotides, the CDR3 is TGCGCCAGCAGCCATTCAGCGGGGGGCCAAGAGACCCAGTACTTC.

The rearrangement joins TRBV5-1 to TRBJ2-1; D not resolved. CDR3 size: 14 residues. Between the trimmed V and J ends, which lost 2 bases and 5 bases, there was a span of 11 bases. CDR1 SGHRS and CDR2 YFSETQ come from the germline V gene. CDR3 bases: TGCGCCAGCAGCTTTAGTGGTGGGCACAATGAGCAGTTCTTC. Its protein product is CASSFSGGHNEQFF.

The chain links TRBV4-1 to TRBJ2-1, with D perhaps TRBD2 (5 bases). Germline lookup yields CDR1 MGHRA and CDR2 YSYEKL. The CDR3 contains 13 residues. Trimming cost V 4 bases and J 9 bases, with 13 bases left between them. DNA of the CDR3: TGCGCCAGCAGCCTAGACTACGCGAGTGAGCAGTTCTTC. Translating it yields CASSLDYASEQFF.

Remarks on this clone: This specimen includes other DNA sequences encoding the same CDR3. The chain recombines TRBV7-2 with TRBJ2-1, with 10 bases fitting TRBD2. Germline V gene data show CDR1 as SGHTA and CDR2 as FQGNSA. After removal of 1 base from V and 0 bases from J, the junction contained 6 bases not matched to a gene. There are 18 residues in the CDR3. The CDR3 here is CASSLVGSGGSSYNEQFF. CDR3 nucleotide sequence: TGTGCCAGCAGCTTAGTCGGTAGCGGGGGGAGCTCCTACAATGAGCAGTTCTTC.